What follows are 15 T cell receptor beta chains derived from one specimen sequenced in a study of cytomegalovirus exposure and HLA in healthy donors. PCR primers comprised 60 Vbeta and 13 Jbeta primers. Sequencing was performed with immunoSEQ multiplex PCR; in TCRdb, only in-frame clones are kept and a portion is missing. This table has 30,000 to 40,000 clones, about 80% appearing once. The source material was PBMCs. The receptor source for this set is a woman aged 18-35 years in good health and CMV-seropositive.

CDR3 protein: CATRGPGGLKPQHF. The CDR3 DNA reads as TGTGCCACCAGGGGCCCCGGGGGGCTTAAGCCCCAGCATTTT. This chain joins TRBV10-3 and TRBJ1-5, with D possibly TRBD1 on 6 matching bases. CDR3 length: 14 amino acids. V lost 10 bases, J lost 8 bases, and 21 bases lay in between. Germline loops: CDR1 ENHRY, CDR2 SYGVKD.

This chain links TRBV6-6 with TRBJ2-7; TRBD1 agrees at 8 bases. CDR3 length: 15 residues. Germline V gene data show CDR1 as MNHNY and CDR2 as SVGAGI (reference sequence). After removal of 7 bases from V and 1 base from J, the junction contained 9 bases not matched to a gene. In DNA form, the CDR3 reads TGTGCCAGCACCTCCCCGGACAGGGAATCCTACGAGCAGTACTTC. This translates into CASTSPDRESYEQYF.

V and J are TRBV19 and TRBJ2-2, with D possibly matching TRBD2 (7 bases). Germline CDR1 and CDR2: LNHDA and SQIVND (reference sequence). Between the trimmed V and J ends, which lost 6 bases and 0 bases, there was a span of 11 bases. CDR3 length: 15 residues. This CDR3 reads CASRPGGANTGELFF. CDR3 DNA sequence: TGTGCCAGTAGACCGGGGGGCGCGAACACCGGGGAGCTGTTTTTT.

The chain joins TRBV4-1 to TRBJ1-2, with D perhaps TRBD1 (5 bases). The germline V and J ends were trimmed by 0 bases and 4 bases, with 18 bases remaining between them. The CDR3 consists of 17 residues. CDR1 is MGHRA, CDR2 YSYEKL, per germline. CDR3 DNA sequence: TGCGCCAGCAGCCAAGATCCGACTCTCGACAGTTTCTATGGCTACACCTTC. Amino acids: CASSQDPTLDSFYGYTF.

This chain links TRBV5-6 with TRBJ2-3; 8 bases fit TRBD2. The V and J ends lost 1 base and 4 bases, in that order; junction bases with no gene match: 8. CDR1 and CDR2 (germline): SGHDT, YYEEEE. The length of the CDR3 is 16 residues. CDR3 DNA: TGTGCCAGCAGCTTGAGTTATAGCGGGGCCCCAGATACGCAGTATTTT. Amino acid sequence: CASSLSYSGAPDTQYF.

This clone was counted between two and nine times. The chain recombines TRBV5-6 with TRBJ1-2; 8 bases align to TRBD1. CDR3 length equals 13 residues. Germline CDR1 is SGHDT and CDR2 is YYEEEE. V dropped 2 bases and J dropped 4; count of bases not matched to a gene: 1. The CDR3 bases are TGTGCCAGCAGCTTACAGGGGGGCTATGGCTACACCTTC. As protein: CASSLQGGYGYTF.

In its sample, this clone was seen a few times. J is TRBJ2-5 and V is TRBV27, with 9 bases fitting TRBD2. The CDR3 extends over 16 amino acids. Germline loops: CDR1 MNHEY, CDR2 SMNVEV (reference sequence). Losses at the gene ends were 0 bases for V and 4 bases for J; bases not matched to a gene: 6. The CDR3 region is CASSLSIAGVRETQYF. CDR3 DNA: TGTGCCAGCAGTTTATCGATAGCGGGGGTAAGAGAGACCCAGTACTTC.

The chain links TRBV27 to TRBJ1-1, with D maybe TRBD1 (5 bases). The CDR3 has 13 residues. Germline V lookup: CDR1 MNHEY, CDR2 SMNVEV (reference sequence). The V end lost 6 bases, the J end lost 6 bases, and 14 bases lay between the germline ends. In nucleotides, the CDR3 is TGTGCCAGCAGCCTGACGACAGCTTCTGAAGCTTTCTTT. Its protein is CASSLTTASEAFF.

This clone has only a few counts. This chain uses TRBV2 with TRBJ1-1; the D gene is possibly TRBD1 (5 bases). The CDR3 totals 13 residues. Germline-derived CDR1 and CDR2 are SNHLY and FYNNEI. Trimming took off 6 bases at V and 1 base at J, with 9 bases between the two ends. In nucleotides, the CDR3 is TGTGCCAGCAGCCGGGGGAGGAACACTGAAGCTTTCTTT. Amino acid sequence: CASSRGRNTEAFF.

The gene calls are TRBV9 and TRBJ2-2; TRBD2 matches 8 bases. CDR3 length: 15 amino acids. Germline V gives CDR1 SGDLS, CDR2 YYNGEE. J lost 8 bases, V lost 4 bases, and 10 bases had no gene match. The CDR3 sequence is CASSPREGRLGELFF. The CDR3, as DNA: TGTGCCAGCAGCCCCCGGGAGGGGAGGTTAGGGGAGCTGTTTTTT.

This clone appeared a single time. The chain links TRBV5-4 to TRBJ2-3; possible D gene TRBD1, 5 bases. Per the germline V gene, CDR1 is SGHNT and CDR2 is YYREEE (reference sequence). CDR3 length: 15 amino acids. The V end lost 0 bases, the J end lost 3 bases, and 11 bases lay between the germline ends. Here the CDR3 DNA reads TGTGCCAGCAGCTTGGCCACAGGTAGGACAGATACGCAGTATTTT. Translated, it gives CASSLATGRTDTQYF. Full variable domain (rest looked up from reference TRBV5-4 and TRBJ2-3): ETGVTQSPTHLIKTRGQQVTLRCSSQSGHNTVSWYQQALGQGPQFIFQYYREEENGRGNFPPRFSGLQFPNYSSELNVNALELDDSALYLCASSLATGRTDTQYFGPGTRLTVL.

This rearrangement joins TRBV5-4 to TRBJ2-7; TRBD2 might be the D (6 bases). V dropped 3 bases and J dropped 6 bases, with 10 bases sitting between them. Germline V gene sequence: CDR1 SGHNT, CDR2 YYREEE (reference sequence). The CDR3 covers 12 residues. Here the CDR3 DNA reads TGTGCCAGCAGCTCCTTGGGAGGCGAGCAGTACTTC. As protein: CASSSLGGEQYF.

The CDR3 is CASSMASGGFYEQYF. In DNA form, the CDR3 reads TGTGCCAGTAGTATGGCTAGCGGGGGTTTCTACGAGCAGTACTTC. The gene calls are TRBV19 and TRBJ2-7; 10 bases map to TRBD2. The germline V gene encodes CDR1 LNHDA and CDR2 SQIVND (reference sequence). The V gene end was trimmed by 3 bases and the J gene end by 3 bases; junction bases not matched to a gene: 5. The CDR3 contains 15 residues.

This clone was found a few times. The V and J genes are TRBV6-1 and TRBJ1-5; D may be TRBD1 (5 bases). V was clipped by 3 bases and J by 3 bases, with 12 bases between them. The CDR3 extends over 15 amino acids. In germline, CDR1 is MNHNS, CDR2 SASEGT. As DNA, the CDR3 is TGTGCCAGCAGTGAGGTTGGGGGGTACAATCAGCCCCAGCATTTT. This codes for CASSEVGGYNQPQHF.

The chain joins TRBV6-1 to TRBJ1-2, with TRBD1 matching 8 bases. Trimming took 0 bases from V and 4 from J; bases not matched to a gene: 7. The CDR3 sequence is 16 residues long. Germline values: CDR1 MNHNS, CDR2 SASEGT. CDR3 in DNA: TGTGCCAGCAGTGAAGCGGACAGGGAGTATATCTATGGCTACACCTTC. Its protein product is CASSEADREYIYGYTF.